Listed below are T cell receptor beta chains from one sample, sequenced in a study of vaccination effects on CD4 cells after COVID-19. The method was immunoSEQ multiplex PCR; TCRdb's version includes in-frame clones alone and lacks a portion of them. Here the sample spans more than 25,000 clones, 55% to 75% being singletons. No cognate antigen is known for these TCRs. The sample was CD4+ T cells from PBMCs cultured with HCoV-229E spike peptides, taken before COVID-19 vaccination. Source of these receptors: a human donor who received a COVID-19 vaccine. CDR3s include the opening cysteine and the closing phenylalanine or tryptophan. Each record gives: CDR3 protein, CDR3 DNA, clone size, V gene, D gene, J gene. The D gene is left open where the match is weak. The size of a clone is reported for some rows only, either as once, few or many, or as a class for expanded clones.

CDR3 protein: CASRRGGIYEQYF; CDR3 DNA: TGTGCCAGCAGACGGGGGGGTATCTACGAGCAGTACTTC; clone size: NA; V gene: TRBV6-5; D gene: TRBD2; J gene: TRBJ2-7
CDR3 protein: CASSLYKTSGGLDTQYF; CDR3 DNA: TGTGCCAGCAGTTTATACAAGACTAGCGGGGGTTTAGATACGCAGTATTTT; clone size: NA; V gene: TRBV27; D gene: TRBD2; J gene: TRBJ2-3
CDR3 protein: CACITTNTGELFF; CDR3 DNA: TGTGCCTGCATTACAACGAACACCGGGGAGCTGTTTTTT; clone size: NA; V gene: TRBV6-5; D gene: NA; J gene: TRBJ2-2
CDR3 protein: CASSGRWAGETDTQYF; CDR3 DNA: TGTGCCAGCAGTGGGCGATGGGCAGGGGAAACAGATACGCAGTATTTT; clone size: NA; V gene: TRBV2; D gene: NA; J gene: TRBJ2-3
CDR3 protein: CASSVGPQTTYEQYF; CDR3 DNA: TGTGCCAGCAGCGTCGGGCCTCAAACCACCTACGAGCAGTACTTC; clone size: NA; V gene: TRBV9; D gene: NA; J gene: TRBJ2-7
CDR3 protein: CASSLGVGEGEQYF; CDR3 DNA: TGTGCCAGCAGCTTAGGAGTTGGGGAGGGCGAGCAGTACTTC; clone size: NA; V gene: TRBV7-9; D gene: TRBD2; J gene: TRBJ2-7
CDR3 protein: CSARVDVKLFF; CDR3 DNA: TGCAGTGCTAGAGTCGACGTCAAACTGTTTTTT; clone size: NA; V gene: TRBV20-1; D gene: NA; J gene: TRBJ1-4
CDR3 protein: CSVLTGSTEAFF; CDR3 DNA: TGCAGCGTTCTTACAGGGTCCACTGAAGCTTTCTTT; clone size: few; V gene: TRBV29-1; D gene: NA; J gene: TRBJ1-1
CDR3 protein: CSASGQLGYETQYF; CDR3 DNA: TGCAGTGCTAGTGGGCAGCTCGGGTATGAGACCCAGTACTTC; clone size: NA; V gene: TRBV20-1; D gene: NA; J gene: TRBJ2-5
CDR3 protein: CASSITLPGNIQYF; CDR3 DNA: TGTGCCAGTAGTATCACACTCCCCGGAAACATTCAGTACTTC; clone size: NA; V gene: TRBV19; D gene: NA; J gene: TRBJ2-4
CDR3 protein: CASSLQGRNQPQHF; CDR3 DNA: TGTGCCAGCAGCCTCCAGGGGCGCAATCAGCCCCAGCATTTT; clone size: few; V gene: TRBV4-2; D gene: NA; J gene: TRBJ1-5
CDR3 protein: CASSDYVAGGRNEQFF; CDR3 DNA: TGTGCCAGCAGTGATTACGTAGCGGGAGGAAGAAATGAGCAGTTCTTC; clone size: NA; V gene: TRBV2; D gene: TRBD2; J gene: TRBJ2-1
CDR3 protein: CSAIESTDTQYF; CDR3 DNA: TGCAGTGCTATTGAGTCCACAGATACGCAGTATTTT; clone size: NA; V gene: TRBV20-1; D gene: NA; J gene: TRBJ2-3
CDR3 protein: CASSLAGISYEQYF; CDR3 DNA: TGTGCCAGCAGTTTAGCGGGCATTTCCTACGAGCAGTACTTC; clone size: NA; V gene: TRBV28; D gene: NA; J gene: TRBJ2-7
CDR3 protein: CASSHQGGASYNEQFF; CDR3 DNA: TGTGCCAGCAGCCACCAGGGGGGGGCCTCCTACAATGAGCAGTTCTTC; clone size: NA; V gene: TRBV7-3; D gene: NA; J gene: TRBJ2-1
CDR3 protein: CASSQADGGWRNTIYF; CDR3 DNA: TGTGCCAGCAGCCAAGCTGACGGGGGATGGAGAAACACCATATATTTT; clone size: NA; V gene: TRBV3-1/TRBV3-2; D gene: NA; J gene: TRBJ1-3
CDR3 protein: CASSPLDRGPNEKLFF; CDR3 DNA: TGCGCCAGCAGCCCGCTCGACAGGGGGCCTAATGAAAAACTGTTTTTT; clone size: NA; V gene: TRBV4-1; D gene: TRBD1; J gene: TRBJ1-4
CDR3 protein: CASSSEVQGVVGGYTF; CDR3 DNA: TGTGCCAGCAGCTCGGAAGTACAGGGGGTGGTTGGCGGCTACACCTTC; clone size: NA; V gene: TRBV7-8; D gene: TRBD1; J gene: TRBJ1-2
CDR3 protein: CASSENRDFSTF; CDR3 DNA: TGTGCCAGCAGTGAAAACCGGGATTTTTCCACCTTC; clone size: once; V gene: TRBV6-1; D gene: NA; J gene: TRBJ1-2
CDR3 protein: CASSQDEETQYF; CDR3 DNA: TGTGCCAGCAGCCAAGATGAAGAGACCCAGTACTTC; clone size: NA; V gene: TRBV3-1/TRBV3-2; D gene: NA; J gene: TRBJ2-5
CDR3 protein: CASSAHSRSEQYF; CDR3 DNA: TGTGCCAGCAGCGCCCACTCGCGGAGCGAGCAGTACTTC; clone size: NA; V gene: TRBV6-2/TRBV6-3; D gene: NA; J gene: TRBJ2-7
CDR3 protein: CASTLTGGHTEAFF; CDR3 DNA: TGTGCCAGTACCTTGACAGGGGGACACACTGAAGCTTTCTTT; clone size: NA; V gene: TRBV19; D gene: TRBD1; J gene: TRBJ1-1
CDR3 protein: CASSQDGNTEAFF; CDR3 DNA: TGTGCCAGCAGCCAAGATGGGAACACTGAAGCTTTCTTT; clone size: NA; V gene: TRBV3-1/TRBV3-2; D gene: NA; J gene: TRBJ1-1
CDR3 protein: CASSTPLSGPREQFF; CDR3 DNA: TGTGCCAGCAGTACCCCCCTCTCAGGGCCTCGTGAGCAGTTCTTC; clone size: NA; V gene: TRBV28; D gene: NA; J gene: TRBJ2-1
CDR3 protein: CASSHGGAGDEKLFF; CDR3 DNA: TGTGCCAGCAGTCATGGGGGAGCAGGGGATGAAAAACTGTTTTTT; clone size: NA; V gene: TRBV6-6; D gene: NA; J gene: TRBJ1-4
CDR3 protein: CASLSLDGYTF; CDR3 DNA: TGTGCCAGCCTTAGCTTGGATGGCTACACCTTC; clone size: NA; V gene: TRBV3-1/TRBV3-2; D gene: NA; J gene: TRBJ1-2
CDR3 protein: CASSSNDGEETQYF; CDR3 DNA: TGTGCCAGCAGCTCCAACGACGGGGAAGAGACCCAGTACTTC; clone size: NA; V gene: TRBV5-4; D gene: NA; J gene: TRBJ2-5
CDR3 protein: CASSQDGRGGHEKLFF; CDR3 DNA: TGCGCCAGCAGCCAAGACGGGAGGGGAGGTCATGAAAAACTGTTTTTT; clone size: NA; V gene: TRBV4-3; D gene: NA; J gene: TRBJ1-4
CDR3 protein: CATSPPGGPTDTQYF; CDR3 DNA: TGTGCCACCAGCCCCCCGGGAGGGCCCACAGATACGCAGTATTTT; clone size: NA; V gene: TRBV24-1; D gene: TRBD2; J gene: TRBJ2-3
CDR3 protein: CASSFYGKNIQYF; CDR3 DNA: TGTGCCAGCAGTTTTTACGGTAAAAACATTCAGTACTTC; clone size: NA; V gene: TRBV28; D gene: NA; J gene: TRBJ2-4
CDR3 protein: CASSHSTGFWGYTF; CDR3 DNA: TGTGCCAGCAGTCACAGTACAGGGTTTTGGGGCTACACCTTC; clone size: NA; V gene: TRBV2; D gene: NA; J gene: TRBJ1-2
CDR3 protein: CASRENTDTQYF; CDR3 DNA: TGTGCCAGCAGGGAAAACACAGATACGCAGTATTTT; clone size: NA; V gene: TRBV2; D gene: NA; J gene: TRBJ2-3
CDR3 protein: CASSLGRGSYNEQFF; CDR3 DNA: TGTGCCAGCAGCTTGGGGCGGGGGTCCTACAATGAGCAGTTCTTC; clone size: NA; V gene: TRBV11-3; D gene: TRBD2; J gene: TRBJ2-1
CDR3 protein: CASSLDPGQTFRYF; CDR3 DNA: TGTGCCAGCAGCTTAGACCCGGGACAGACTTTTAGGTACTTC; clone size: NA; V gene: TRBV11-2; D gene: TRBD1; J gene: TRBJ2-7
CDR3 protein: CASSLSTGSSYNEQFF; CDR3 DNA: TGTGCCAGCAGCTTATCTACGGGAAGCTCCTACAATGAGCAGTTCTTC; clone size: NA; V gene: TRBV7-3; D gene: NA; J gene: TRBJ2-1
CDR3 protein: CASSPGRVWNTEAFF; CDR3 DNA: TGTGCCAGCAGCCCGGGACGGGTATGGAACACTGAAGCTTTCTTT; clone size: few; V gene: TRBV3-1/TRBV3-2; D gene: NA; J gene: TRBJ1-1
CDR3 protein: CASSEPRGGTNEKLFF; CDR3 DNA: TGTGCCAGCAGTGAGCCTCGCGGGGGCACTAATGAAAAACTGTTTTTT; clone size: NA; V gene: TRBV6-1; D gene: NA; J gene: TRBJ1-4
CDR3 protein: CASSSTLAAGLETQYF; CDR3 DNA: TGTGCCAGCAGCTCGACCCTAGCGGCGGGGCTGGAGACCCAGTACTTC; clone size: NA; V gene: TRBV11-2; D gene: TRBD2; J gene: TRBJ2-5
CDR3 protein: CASRSGSYNEQFF; CDR3 DNA: TGTGCCAGCCGTAGCGGCTCCTACAATGAGCAGTTCTTC; clone size: NA; V gene: TRBV28; D gene: NA; J gene: TRBJ2-1
CDR3 protein: CSASGIPSGRTYMADTQYF; CDR3 DNA: TGCAGTGCTAGTGGGATCCCTAGCGGGAGGACTTATATGGCAGATACGCAGTATTTT; clone size: NA; V gene: TRBV20-1; D gene: TRBD2; J gene: TRBJ2-3
CDR3 protein: CASSQYPSGGDNEQFF; CDR3 DNA: TGCGCCAGCAGTCAATACCCTAGCGGGGGGGACAATGAGCAGTTCTTC; clone size: NA; V gene: TRBV23-1; D gene: TRBD2; J gene: TRBJ2-1
CDR3 protein: CASSQRRVGTEAFF; CDR3 DNA: TGTGCCAGCAGCCAACGGAGAGTGGGTACTGAAGCTTTCTTT; clone size: few; V gene: TRBV7-8; D gene: NA; J gene: TRBJ1-1
CDR3 protein: CASSYPTGNTEAFF; CDR3 DNA: TGTGCCAGCAGTTACCCGACAGGGAACACTGAAGCTTTCTTT; clone size: NA; V gene: TRBV6-2/TRBV6-3; D gene: NA; J gene: TRBJ1-1
CDR3 protein: CASSQDGASGIRTGELFF; CDR3 DNA: TGCGCCAGCAGCCAAGATGGGGCTAGCGGGATTCGAACCGGGGAGCTGTTTTTT; clone size: NA; V gene: TRBV4-1; D gene: TRBD2; J gene: TRBJ2-2
CDR3 protein: CASSPGWGQTEAFF; CDR3 DNA: TGCGCCAGCTCGCCCGGGTGGGGCCAAACTGAAGCTTTCTTT; clone size: NA; V gene: TRBV5-1; D gene: NA; J gene: TRBJ1-1
CDR3 protein: CASSDSRNQPQHF; CDR3 DNA: TGTGCCAGCAGTGACAGCCGCAATCAGCCCCAGCATTTT; clone size: few; V gene: TRBV2; D gene: NA; J gene: TRBJ1-5
CDR3 protein: CASSLLVGRPNTEAFF; CDR3 DNA: TGTGCCAGTAGTCTCTTGGTCGGCAGACCGAACACTGAAGCTTTCTTT; clone size: few; V gene: TRBV19; D gene: NA; J gene: TRBJ1-1
CDR3 protein: CASRSEGDVSPLHF; CDR3 DNA: TGTGCCAGCAGGAGCGAAGGGGACGTGTCACCCCTCCACTTT; clone size: NA; V gene: TRBV6-5; D gene: NA; J gene: TRBJ1-6
CDR3 protein: CASSLSTVIAKNIQYF; CDR3 DNA: TGTGCCAGCAGCTTATCCACAGTCATAGCCAAAAACATTCAGTACTTC; clone size: NA; V gene: TRBV7-9; D gene: NA; J gene: TRBJ2-4